A single sample gave rise to the 2 T cell receptor beta chains below, sequenced in a study of control samples from healthy donors and cancer patients. Profiled with immunoSEQ multiplex PCR; TCRdb holds only in-frame clones, not every one. The sample consists of 60,000 to 95,000 clones, 89% of them appearing once. The sequenced material came from PBMCs. The receptors derive from a woman in her forties or fifties with colorectal cancer.

The chain couples TRBV19 to TRBJ1-4, with D unclear. CDR1 is LNHDA and CDR2 is SQIVND in the germline V gene (reference sequence). The CDR3 has 15 residues. V was cut by 1 base and J by 8 bases, with 14 bases left in between. In nucleotides, the CDR3 is TGTGCCAGTAGTATAGTGTCCCTAGGCGGCGAAAAACTGTTTTTT. Its translation is CASSIVSLGGEKLFF.

This chain connects TRBV2 to TRBJ2-5; 11 nucleotides line up with TRBD1. Germline CDR1 reads SNHLY; CDR2 reads FYNNEI. This CDR3 comprises 16 residues. Trimming took 6 bases from V and 2 from J; bases not matched to a gene: 8. The CDR3 is CASRRARDRGQETQYF. The CDR3 DNA is TGTGCCAGCAGGAGGGCACGGGACAGGGGGCAAGAGACCCAGTACTTC.